The rows below give T cell receptor beta chains drawn from one sample of a study of shared clonotypes between healthy human individuals. Clones were sequenced by immunoSEQ multiplex PCR, and TCRdb holds only the in-frame ones, with some missing. This table has around 600,000 clones, approximately 96% appearing once. The sample consisted of naive CD8+ T cells sorted from blood. Every receptor here comes from a woman aged 25 to 39 in good health. The CDR3 runs from the conserved cysteine through the conserved F or W. Each record gives: clone size, V gene, D gene, J gene, CDR3 protein, CDR3 DNA. The D gene is left open where the match is weak. Not all rows give a size; the values are once, few, many and, for expanded clones, a class.

NA	TRBV21-1	NA	TRBJ1-4	CASSQDRRTNEKLFF	TGTGCCAGCAGCCAAGACCGGCGAACTAATGAAAAACTGTTTTTT
NA	TRBV6-1	NA	TRBJ1-6	CASSATISSYNSPLHF	TGTGCCAGCAGTGCCACGATTAGCTCCTATAATTCACCCCTCCACTTT
NA	TRBV28	NA	TRBJ2-3	CASRGLAYLDTQYF	TGTGCCAGCAGGGGTCTAGCGTATTTAGATACGCAGTATTTT
NA	TRBV7-9	TRBD2	TRBJ2-7	CASMGLAGREQYF	TGTGCCAGCATGGGACTAGCGGGAAGGGAGCAGTACTTC
NA	TRBV19	TRBD2	TRBJ2-7	CASSLYSGSQEQYF	TGTGCCAGTAGTCTCTATAGCGGGAGCCAGGAGCAGTACTTC
NA	TRBV19	TRBD1	TRBJ1-5	CASSIFQGGGNQPQHF	TGTGCCAGTAGTATATTTCAGGGGGGCGGCAATCAGCCCCAGCATTTT
NA	TRBV5-6	NA	TRBJ1-1	CASSDNRDVRNTEAFF	TGTGCCAGCAGCGACAATCGGGACGTCCGGAACACTGAAGCTTTCTTT
NA	TRBV28	TRBD1	TRBJ2-3	CASTPTGLTQYF	TGTGCCAGCACTCCGACAGGGCTAACGCAGTATTTT
once	TRBV7-9	NA	TRBJ1-5	CASSLKWSGAMAQHF	TGTGCCAGCAGCTTAAAGTGGTCAGGGGCCATGGCCCAGCATTTT
NA	TRBV6-1	NA	TRBJ2-7	CASRGTLEDEQYF	TGTGCCAGCAGAGGGACGCTGGAAGACGAGCAGTACTTC
NA	TRBV27	NA	TRBJ1-2	CASSPQGNYGYTF	TGTGCCAGCAGTCCCCAGGGGAACTATGGCTACACCTTC
NA	TRBV5-4	NA	TRBJ2-5	CASSLRGDFQETQYF	TGTGCCAGCAGCTTGCGTGGGGACTTCCAAGAGACCCAGTACTTC
NA	TRBV27	NA	TRBJ2-1	CASSLWFSGSSYNEQFF	TGTGCCAGCAGTTTATGGTTTAGCGGAAGCTCCTACAATGAGCAGTTCTTC
NA	TRBV15	NA	TRBJ1-1	CATSRRPRDYGVTEAFF	TGTGCCACCAGCAGGCGACCCCGGGACTATGGAGTCACTGAAGCTTTCTTT
once	TRBV6-1	NA	TRBJ2-7	CASRDIYEQYF	TGTGCCAGCAGGGACATTTACGAGCAGTACTTC
NA	TRBV29-1	NA	TRBJ2-7	CSVEDQGTYEQYF	TGCAGCGTTGAAGATCAAGGCACCTACGAGCAGTACTTC
NA	TRBV19	NA	TRBJ1-5	CASSPSVGPFNQPQHF	TGTGCCAGTAGTCCTTCGGTGGGGCCCTTCAATCAGCCCCAGCATTTT
NA	TRBV9	NA	TRBJ1-1	CASSPFWEVGEAFF	TGTGCCAGCAGCCCCTTTTGGGAAGTTGGCGAAGCTTTCTTT
NA	TRBV5-1	NA	TRBJ1-1	CASSLRGAGTEAFF	TGCGCCAGCAGCTTGCGGGGGGCTGGCACTGAAGCTTTCTTT
NA	TRBV5-1	NA	TRBJ2-7	CASSLEDRAYEQYF	TGCGCCAGCAGCTTGGAGGACCGGGCCTACGAGCAGTACTTC
NA	TRBV9	NA	TRBJ2-7	CASSVGGPLTYEQYF	TGTGCCAGCAGCGTAGGGGGTCCTCTTACCTACGAGCAGTACTTC
NA	TRBV2	NA	TRBJ1-5	CASREQGLYNQPQHF	TGTGCCAGCAGAGAGCAAGGTCTCTACAATCAGCCCCAGCATTTT
NA	TRBV7-7	NA	TRBJ2-7	CASSLALVSEQYF	TGTGCCAGCAGCTTAGCGCTGGTGAGCGAGCAGTACTTC
NA	TRBV28	TRBD2	TRBJ2-7	CASSFSAGVLAYEQYF	TGTGCCAGCAGTTTCTCTGCGGGAGTACTAGCCTACGAGCAGTACTTC
NA	TRBV11-2	TRBD2	TRBJ2-7	CASSLYSGRTYEQYF	TGTGCCAGCAGCTTATATAGCGGGAGAACCTACGAGCAGTACTTC
once	TRBV5-1	NA	TRBJ2-7	CASSGGLGSYEQYF	TGCGCCAGCAGCGGAGGACTCGGCTCCTACGAGCAGTACTTC